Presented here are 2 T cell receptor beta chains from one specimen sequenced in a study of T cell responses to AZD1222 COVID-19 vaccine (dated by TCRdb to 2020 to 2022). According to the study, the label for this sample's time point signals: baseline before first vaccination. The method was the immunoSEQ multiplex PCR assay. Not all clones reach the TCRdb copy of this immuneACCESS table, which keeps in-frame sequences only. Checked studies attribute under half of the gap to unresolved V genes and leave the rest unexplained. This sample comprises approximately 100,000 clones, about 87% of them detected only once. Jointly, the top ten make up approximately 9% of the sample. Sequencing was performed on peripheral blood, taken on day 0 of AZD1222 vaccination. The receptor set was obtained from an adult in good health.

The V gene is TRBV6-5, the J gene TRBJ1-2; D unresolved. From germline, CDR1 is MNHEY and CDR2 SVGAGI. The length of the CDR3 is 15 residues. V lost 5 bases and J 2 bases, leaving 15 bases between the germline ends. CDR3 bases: TGTGCCAGCAGTCCAACAGCCCTCGGCAACTATGGCTACACCTTC. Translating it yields CASSPTALGNYGYTF.

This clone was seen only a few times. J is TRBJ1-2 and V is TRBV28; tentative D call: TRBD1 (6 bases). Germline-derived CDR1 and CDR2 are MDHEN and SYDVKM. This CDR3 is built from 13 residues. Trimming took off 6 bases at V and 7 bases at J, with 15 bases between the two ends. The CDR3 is CASRPDRISGYTF. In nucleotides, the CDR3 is TGTGCCAGCAGACCCGACAGGATCTCTGGCTACACCTTC.